The 29 T cell receptor beta chains presented below share a single source sample, sequenced in a study of blood T cells in healthy people across ages. Combining a sample-barcoded 5' primer with a J-beta primer mix, a second PCR ran for 7 to 11 cycles. TCRdb called the 5' RACE reads again in MiXCR, with one record for every CDR3 protein. The data show around 1.5 million distinct CDR3 sequences, roughly 45% seen once. The source material was blood. The receptor set was obtained from a young woman in good health.

This clonotype was recorded a few times. The gene calls are TRBV12-3 or TRBV12-4 and TRBJ2-3; 14 positions match TRBD2. Trimming removed 1 base from V and 12 bases from J; junction bases left unmatched: 3. The CDR3 is 14 amino acids. The CDR3 DNA reads as TGTGCCAGCAGTTTAGGGGGACTAGCGGGAGATCAGTATTTT. Translation gives CASSLGGLAGDQYF.

There are a few counts of this clonotype. The gene calls are TRBV10-3 and TRBJ2-5; maybe TRBD2 (6 bases). Germline V gene lookup returns CDR1 ENHRY and CDR2 SYGVKD. Trimming shortened V by 10 bases and J by 11 bases, and 29 bases separated the two germline ends. This CDR3 has 15 amino acids. CDR3 nucleotides: TGTGCCACCGAGAAATCGGGAGTCCTCGCTAATGAGCAGTACTTC. This translates into CATEKSGVLANEQYF.

The V gene is TRBV29-1, the J gene TRBJ1-4; TRBD1 agrees at 9 bases. This CDR3 contains 13 residues. Germline-derived CDR1 and CDR2 are SQVTM and ANQGSEA. The trim removed 4 bases at V and 7 bases at J, leaving 4 bases unmatched. The CDR3 DNA reads TGCAGCGTTGGGGGGACAGGGACTGAAAAACTGTTTTTT. This gives the protein CSVGGTGTEKLFF.

J is TRBJ2-7 and V is TRBV20-1, with a weak D call TRBD2 (5 bases). Germline V gene lookup returns CDR1 DFQATT and CDR2 SNEGSKA (reference sequence). Trimming shortened V by 3 bases and J by 3 bases, and 15 bases separated the two germline ends. This CDR3 is built from 14 residues. For the CDR3, the DNA is TGCAGTGCTAGTACGATGCCCGGGATCTACGAGCAGTACTTC. Translating gives CSASTMPGIYEQYF.

V and J are TRBV18 and TRBJ1-3; maybe TRBD1 (5 bases). Germline CDR1 reads KGHSH; CDR2 reads LQKENI. The CDR3 covers 16 residues. The V and J ends lost 2 bases and 0 bases respectively, with 11 bases between them. The CDR3 is CASSPEQVSSGNTIYF. CDR3 coding DNA: TGTGCCAGCTCACCAGAACAGGTGAGCTCTGGAAACACCATATATTTT.

This clonotype was counted a few times. This chain connects TRBV2 to TRBJ1-2; D is unresolved. The germline V gene has CDR1 SNHLY and CDR2 FYNNEI. V lost 7 bases, J lost 3 bases, and 6 bases lay in between. The CDR3 runs to 11 residues. CDR3 protein: CASTDDYGYTF. CDR3 nucleotides: TGTGCCAGCACGGACGACTATGGCTACACCTTC.

Only a few counts were recorded for this clonotype. The chain combines TRBV29-1 with TRBJ2-7; D gene ambiguous. The CDR3 runs 14 residues. Germline CDR1 SQVTM, CDR2 ANQGSEA. V dropped 4 bases and J dropped 0 bases, with 13 bases sitting between them. Here the CDR3 reads CSVVNRHGSYEQYF. The CDR3 coding sequence is TGCAGCGTTGTAAATAGACACGGCTCCTACGAGCAGTACTTC.

The chain joins TRBV28 to TRBJ1-6; tentative D call: TRBD1 (6 bases). Germline V gives CDR1 MDHEN, CDR2 SYDVKM. This CDR3 comprises 14 residues. Trimming cost V 9 bases and J 10 bases, with 19 bases left between them. In DNA, the CDR3 is TGTGCCAGTCTACCGGGACACAGTGGGTCACCCCTCCACTTT. Translating gives CASLPGHSGSPLHF.

This rearrangement joins TRBV6-1 to TRBJ2-7, with a weak D call TRBD2 (5 bases). Germline CDR1 MNHNS, CDR2 SASEGT. CDR3 length equals 15 residues. Trimming stripped 1 base from V and 4 bases from J, with 14 bases between. CDR3 amino acids: CASSEGRMSGYEQYF. The CDR3 coding sequence is TGTGCCAGCAGTGAAGGACGGATGAGCGGTTACGAGCAGTACTTC.

There are a few counts of this clonotype. This chain joins TRBV5-1 and TRBJ2-7; D unclear. V lost 1 base to trimming and J lost 5 bases, with 19 bases between them. Germline values: CDR1 SGHRS, CDR2 YFSETQ. CDR3 length: 16 amino acids. This CDR3 is CASSLFFSLIRNEQYF. The CDR3 coding sequence is TGCGCCAGCAGCTTGTTTTTTTCGCTGATAAGAAACGAGCAGTACTTC. Complete variable domain (other parts from reference TRBV5-1 and TRBJ2-7): KAGVTQTPRYLIKTRGQQVTLSCSPISGHRSVSWYQQTPGQGLQFLFEYFSETQRNKGNFPGRFSGRQFSNSRSEMNVSTLELGDSALYLCASSLFFSLIRNEQYFGPGTRLTVT.

This chain connects TRBV29-1 to TRBJ2-3; D possibly corresponds to TRBD1 (5 bases). Trimming took 3 bases from V and 0 from J, leaving 16 bases between them. The CDR3 totals 16 residues. The germline V gene has CDR1 SQVTM and CDR2 ANQGSEA. CDR3 in amino acids: CSVEGQTGTSTDTQYF. Here the CDR3 DNA reads TGCAGCGTTGAGGGGCAGACTGGAACTAGCACAGATACGCAGTATTTT.

The chain combines TRBV24-1 with TRBJ2-3, with a weak D call TRBD1 (5 bases). This CDR3 has 15 amino acids. Trimming removed 2 bases from V and 7 bases from J, with 15 bases in between. Germline CDR1 reads KGHDR; CDR2 reads SFDVKD. DNA for the CDR3: TGTGCCACCAGTGATTGGGGCCCTGTCGGTTATACGCAGTATTTT. Protein: CATSDWGPVGYTQYF.

Points on this clonotype: The junction does not match germline at one end; this may be a read error. The V call is TRBV20-1, the J call TRBJ1-2, with a possible D match to TRBD1 (5 bases). The CDR3 covers 13 residues. CDR1 and CDR2 from the germline V gene are DFQATT and SNEGSKA (reference sequence). As DNA, the CDR3 is TGCAGCGCTAGACCGGGGGATCGGAAAGGCTACACCTTC. As protein: CSARPGDRKGYTF.

The chain carries TRBV9 and TRBJ1-2; 9 bases agree with TRBD1. V was pared by 4 bases and J by 10 bases, with 8 bases of the junction left unmatched. Germline V gene lookup returns CDR1 SGDLS and CDR2 YYNGEE. The CDR3 consists of 13 residues. The CDR3 DNA sequence: TGTGCCAGCAGCTTCGGACAGGGGAAGGACTACACCTTC. Translating gives CASSFGQGKDYTF.

The chain links TRBV6-1 to TRBJ2-1; TRBD1 agrees at 10 bases. With V trimmed by 3 bases and J by 6 bases, 5 bases remained unmatched. Germline CDR1 is MNHNS and CDR2 is SASEGT. This CDR3 spans 15 amino acids. The CDR3 nucleotides read TGTGCCAGCAGTGAGGGACAGGGGTACCGCAATGAGCAGTTCTTC. Residues: CASSEGQGYRNEQFF.

This chain connects TRBV5-1 to TRBJ1-1; D might be TRBD1 (5 bases). Trimming removed 7 bases from V and 1 base from J, with 11 bases in between. Germline assignment: CDR1 SGHRS and CDR2 YFSETQ. The CDR3 contains 13 residues. CDR3 sequence reads: CASWGDENTEAFF. In DNA form, the CDR3 reads TGCGCCAGCTGGGGGGATGAGAACACTGAAGCTTTCTTT.

In this sample, this clonotype turned up a few times. The chain has TRBV10-3 and TRBJ1-1; possibly TRBD1 for D (5 bases). Trimming left V 3 bases short and J 7 bases short, with 12 bases between. The CDR3 extends over 13 amino acids. Germline-derived CDR1 and CDR2 are ENHRY and SYGVKD. The DNA for the CDR3 is TGTGCCATCAGTGAAAGGGGAGTAGATGAAGCTTTCTTT. It is translated as CAISERGVDEAFF.

This rearrangement joins TRBV6-5 to TRBJ1-1, with 10 bases lining up with TRBD1. Trimming took 6 bases from V and 3 from J; bases not matched to a gene: 4. The CDR3 extends over 14 amino acids. Germline V gene sequence: CDR1 MNHEY, CDR2 SVGAGI. CDR3 protein: CASSLDRGHTEAFF. The CDR3 region has the DNA TGTGCCAGCAGCCTCGACAGGGGGCACACTGAAGCTTTCTTT.

The genes are TRBV30 and TRBJ2-3; D unresolved. There are 12 residues in the CDR3. Germline CDR1 is GTSNPN and CDR2 is SVGIG (reference sequence). V was pared by 8 bases and J by 4 bases, with 13 bases between. The CDR3 reads CARSRTPDTQYF. CDR3 nucleotide sequence: TGTGCCCGCTCCAGGACCCCAGATACGCAGTATTTT.

With respect to this clonotype: A much more abundant neighbour one base away suggests this may be a read error. This sequence joins TRBV10-3 and TRBJ2-1, with 9 bases matching TRBD2. With V trimmed by 10 bases and J by 7 bases, 14 bases remained unmatched. This CDR3 is built from 15 residues. CDR1 and CDR2 from the germline V gene are ENHRY and SYGVKD. As DNA, the CDR3 is TGTGCCACCCGTGACGCGGGAGGGTACCAAAATGAGCAGTTCTTC. It yields the protein CATRDAGGYQNEQFF.

This clonotype was seen a handful of times. The V gene is TRBV20-1, the J gene TRBJ2-3, with 8 positions matching TRBD2. CDR3 length: 14 residues. Germline V gene lookup returns CDR1 DFQATT and CDR2 SNEGSKA (reference sequence). V lost 6 bases, J lost 2 bases, and 7 bases stayed unmatched. The CDR3 loop reads CSATGTRSTDTQYF. CDR3 bases: TGCAGTGCGACCGGGACTAGGTCCACAGATACGCAGTATTTT.

This clonotype was seen just once. The genes are TRBV20-1 and TRBJ2-2; D might be TRBD2 (6 bases). CDR1 is DFQATT and CDR2 is SNEGSKA in the germline V gene (reference sequence). V lost 5 bases to trimming and J lost 2 bases, with 12 bases between them. This CDR3 comprises 14 residues. The DNA of the CDR3 is TGCAGTGCTGCGGGACTGAGAAACACCGGGGAGCTGTTTTTT. Amino acid sequence: CSAAGLRNTGELFF.

This CDR3 is CASRVASTDTQYF. DNA of the CDR3: TGTGCCAGCCGTGTTGCTAGCACAGATACGCAGTATTTT. The chain recombines TRBV6-1 with TRBJ2-3; D not certain. CDR1 and CDR2 (germline): MNHNS, SASEGT. CDR3 length equals 13 residues. Trimming removed 8 bases at V and 0 bases at J, with 9 bases between.

The V and J genes are TRBV2 and TRBJ2-2; unclear D gene. Looked up from germline, CDR1 is SNHLY and CDR2 is FYNNEI. The CDR3 sequence is 13 residues long. Trimming cost V 8 bases and J 4 bases, with 11 bases left between them. CDR3 amino acids: CASSSLSTGELFF. CDR3 coding DNA: TGTGCCAGCTCCAGCTTATCCACCGGGGAGCTGTTTTTT.

The genes are TRBV9 and TRBJ2-1, with unresolved D. Deletions cut 4 bases from V and 3 bases from J, with 11 bases between. CDR1 SGDLS and CDR2 YYNGEE come from the germline V gene. The CDR3 contains 14 residues. The chain's CDR3 is CASSPNKDYNEQFF. CDR3 nucleotide sequence: TGTGCCAGCAGCCCAAACAAGGACTACAATGAGCAGTTCTTC.

This sequence joins TRBV7-9 and TRBJ2-7, with D perhaps TRBD1 (6 bases). Deletions cut 3 bases from V and 3 bases from J, with 9 bases between. Germline assignment: CDR1 SEHNR and CDR2 FQNEAQ (reference sequence). This CDR3 has 13 amino acids. CDR3: CASSFAQGYEQYF. CDR3 bases: TGTGCCAGCAGCTTCGCACAGGGCTACGAGCAGTACTTC.

The V and J genes are TRBV4-1 and TRBJ2-6; 8 bases are shared with TRBD1. The CDR3 sequence is 19 residues long. CDR1 is MGHRA, CDR2 YSYEKL, per germline. J lost 0 bases, V lost 0 bases, and 7 bases had no gene match. The CDR3 region has the DNA TGCGCCAGCAGCCAAGAGAACTGGGACAGGCTCTCTGGGGCCAACGTCCTGACTTTC. Its protein product is CASSQENWDRLSGANVLTF.

J is TRBJ2-7 and V is TRBV5-1; 7 nucleotides line up with TRBD2. Trimming at V came to 4 bases and at J to 0 bases, leaving 13 bases not matched to a gene. Per germline, CDR1 SGHRS and CDR2 YFSETQ. The CDR3 is 17 amino acids. The CDR3 sequence: CASSPGRPGTSSYEQYF. For the CDR3, the DNA is TGCGCCAGCAGCCCCGGGAGGCCCGGAACGAGCTCCTACGAGCAGTACTTC.

The chain links TRBV5-6 to TRBJ2-3; 9 bases match TRBD2. This CDR3 has 16 amino acids. V lost 0 bases and J lost 6; bases outside the gene matches: 8. Germline V gives CDR1 SGHDT, CDR2 YYEEEE. The CDR3 DNA sequence: TGTGCCAGCAGCTTGGCCGGGGTAGCGGGAGTCGATACGCAGTATTTT. It is translated as CASSLAGVAGVDTQYF.